This T cell receptor (beta chain) was sequenced in a study of cytomegalovirus exposure and HLA in healthy donors. CDR1 SGDLS and CDR2 YYNGEE come from the germline V gene. This CDR3 comprises 14 residues. V lost 4 bases and J 0 bases, leaving 11 bases between the germline ends. The method was immunoSEQ multiplex PCR; TCRdb's version includes in-frame clones alone and lacks a portion of them. The table shows some 150,000 clones, with about 90% occurring only once. The origin of this receptor is a woman aged 18-29 years in good health and CMV-seropositive. This chain connects TRBV9 to TRBJ2-7; D might be TRBD1 (6 bases). Source material: PBMCs. CDR3: CASSTQGNSYEQYF. The CDR3 DNA reads as TGTGCCAGCAGCACTCAGGGGAACTCCTACGAGCAGTACTTC.